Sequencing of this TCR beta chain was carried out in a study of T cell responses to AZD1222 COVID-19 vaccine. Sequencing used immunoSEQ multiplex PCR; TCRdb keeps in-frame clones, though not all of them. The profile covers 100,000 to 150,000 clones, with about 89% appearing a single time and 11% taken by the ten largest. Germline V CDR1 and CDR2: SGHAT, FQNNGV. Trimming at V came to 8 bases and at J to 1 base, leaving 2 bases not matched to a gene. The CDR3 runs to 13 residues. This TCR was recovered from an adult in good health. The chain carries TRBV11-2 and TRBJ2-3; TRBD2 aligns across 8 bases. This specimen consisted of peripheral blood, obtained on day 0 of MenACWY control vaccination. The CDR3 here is CASGAGGTDTQYF. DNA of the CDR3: TGTGCCAGCGGAGCGGGGGGCACAGATACGCAGTATTTT.